Listed below are T cell receptor beta chains from one sample, sequenced in a study of T-cell memory formation after mild COVID-19. Using its own MiXCR run on the 5' RACE reads, TCRdb lists one record per CDR3 protein. The data contain about 620,000 distinct CDR3 sequences, roughly 18% of them singletons. The source material was PBMCs or a T cell subset sorted from them (not recorded which). The receptors shown here come from an adult woman who had mild COVID-19 (a few samples of this study predate the infection). Cell type and time point are not known. CDR3s include the opening cysteine and the closing phenylalanine or tryptophan. Each record gives: clone size, J gene, V gene, D gene, CDR3 protein, CDR3 DNA. The D gene is left open where the match is weak. Clone size, where shown, is once, few, many, or a class for clones that have expanded.

>NA|TRBJ1-4|TRBV5-5|NA
CASSVGQTNEKLFF
TGTGCCAGCAGCGTTGGACAAACTAATGAAAAACTGTTTTTT
>NA|TRBJ1-6|TRBV5-1|NA
CASNLGSALLNSPLHF
TGCGCCAGCAACTTGGGGTCAGCACTTTTAAATTCACCCCTCCACTTT
>few|TRBJ2-3|TRBV7-2|NA
CASSLDRSLADTQYF
TGTGCCAGCAGCTTAGATCGGAGTTTGGCAGATACGCAGTATTTT
>NA|TRBJ1-5|TRBV4-2|NA
CASSQDRNSNQPQHF
TGTGCCAGCAGCCAAGACAGGAATAGCAATCAGCCCCAGCATTTT
>NA|TRBJ1-1|TRBV20-1|TRBD1
CSATEGDRGGGTEAFF
TGCAGTGCTACAGAAGGGGACAGGGGAGGGGGCACTGAAGCTTTCTTT
>many|TRBJ2-1|TRBV7-3|TRBD2
CASSRRGGDSRWDEQFF
TGTGCCAGCAGCCGTCGTGGGGGGGACTCCAGATGGGATGAGCAGTTCTTC
>NA|TRBJ1-1|TRBV5-1|NA
CASSLAGHNTEAFF
TGCGCCAGCAGCTTGGCCGGGCATAACACTGAAGCTTTCTTT
>few|TRBJ2-3|TRBV7-9|TRBD2
CASSTTERGGADTQYF
TGTGCCAGCAGCACAACGGAGCGGGGGGGCGCAGATACGCAGTATTTT
>NA|TRBJ2-5|TRBV29-1|NA
CSVEGRQGSSETQYF
TGCAGCGTTGAAGGACGGCAGGGGTCGTCAGAGACCCAGTACTTC
>NA|TRBJ2-4|TRBV7-2|TRBD2
CASSSTSGRAEAKNIQYF
TGTGCCAGCAGCTCTACTAGCGGGAGGGCTGAAGCCAAAAACATTCAGTACTTC
>few|TRBJ1-2|TRBV5-5|NA
CASSLKFYGYTF
TGTGCCAGCAGCTTAAAGTTCTATGGCTACACCTTC
>NA|TRBJ1-1|TRBV29-1|NA
CSGTENTEAFF
TGCAGCGGAACAGAGAACACTGAAGCTTTCTTT
>NA|TRBJ2-5|TRBV6-5|NA
CASSYSGSIQETQYF
TGTGCCAGCAGTTACTCTGGTTCCATCCAAGAGACCCAGTACTTC
>NA|TRBJ2-1|TRBV29-1|NA
CSVLTTGREQFF
TGCAGCGTCCTCACTACGGGCAGGGAGCAGTTCTTC
>NA|TRBJ2-3|TRBV20-1|TRBD2
CSARGLAGASDTQYF
TGCAGTGCTAGGGGACTAGCGGGAGCCTCAGATACGCAGTATTTT
>many|TRBJ1-2|TRBV5-1|NA
CASSREGGGRYTF
TGCGCCAGCAGCCGCGAGGGGGGGGGTCGCTACACCTTC
>NA|TRBJ2-7|TRBV7-9|NA
CASSFVGVRGEQYF
TGTGCCAGCAGCTTCGTAGGCGTCCGCGGCGAGCAGTACTTC
>NA|TRBJ2-7|TRBV4-2|TRBD2
CASSQGAGNAYEQYF
TGTGCCAGCAGCCAAGGAGCGGGAAACGCCTACGAGCAGTACTTC
>NA|TRBJ2-7|TRBV29-1|TRBD2
CSVEVAGGYYEQYF
TGCAGCGTTGAAGTTGCGGGAGGATACTACGAGCAGTACTTC
>few|TRBJ2-7|TRBV5-1|TRBD1
CASSAGQGYEQYF
TGCGCCAGCAGCGCCGGACAGGGCTACGAGCAGTACTTC
>few|TRBJ1-2|TRBV5-1|TRBD1
CASSLGQGFYGYTF
TGCGCCAGCAGCTTGGGACAGGGCTTCTATGGCTACACCTTC
>NA|TRBJ2-1|TRBV14|TRBD1
CASSQTGTANNEQFF
TGTGCCAGCAGCCAAACCGGGACAGCGAACAATGAGCAGTTCTTC
>NA|TRBJ2-2|TRBV4-3|NA
CASSLREGELFF
TGCGCCAGCAGCCTCCGGGAGGGGGAGCTGTTTTTT
>NA|TRBJ1-2|TRBV24-1|NA
CATGRGSGYGYTF
TGTGCCACCGGCCGGGGGTCGGGCTATGGCTACACCTTC
>few|TRBJ1-6|TRBV6-6|TRBD1
CASSQDREGSPLHF
TGTGCCAGCAGCCAAGACAGGGAGGGGTCACCCCTCCACTTT
>few|TRBJ2-7|TRBV6-1|NA
CASSEPGGRSYEQYF
TGTGCCAGCAGTGAGCCTGGGGGGCGTAGCTACGAGCAGTACTTC
>NA|TRBJ2-3|TRBV24-1|NA
CATSETGTDTQYF
TGTGCCACCAGTGAGACAGGCACAGATACGCAGTATTTT
>NA|TRBJ1-2|TRBV27|TRBD1
CASSLSGTAVGSGYTF
TGTGCCAGCAGTTTGTCGGGGACAGCCGTTGGGAGTGGCTACACCTTC
>many|TRBJ2-1|TRBV12-3/TRBV12-4|NA
CASSSPGNEQFF
TGTGCCAGCAGTTCGCCAGGGAATGAGCAGTTCTTC
>NA|TRBJ2-6|TRBV6-2/TRBV6-3|NA
CASSSTLPGANVLTF
TGTGCCAGCAGTTCCACCCTGCCGGGGGCCAACGTCCTGACTTTC